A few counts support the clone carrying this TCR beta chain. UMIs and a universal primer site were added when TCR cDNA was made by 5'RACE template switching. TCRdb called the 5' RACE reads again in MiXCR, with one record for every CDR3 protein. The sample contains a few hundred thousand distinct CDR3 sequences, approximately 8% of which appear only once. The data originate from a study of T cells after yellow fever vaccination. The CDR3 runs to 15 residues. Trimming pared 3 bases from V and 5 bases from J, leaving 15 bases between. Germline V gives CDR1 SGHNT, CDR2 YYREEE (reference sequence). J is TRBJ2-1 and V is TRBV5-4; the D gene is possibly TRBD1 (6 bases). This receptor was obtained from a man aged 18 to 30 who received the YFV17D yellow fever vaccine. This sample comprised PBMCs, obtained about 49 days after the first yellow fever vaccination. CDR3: CASSSSGTTHNEQFF. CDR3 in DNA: TGTGCCAGCAGCTCTTCCGGGACAACACACAATGAGCAGTTCTTC.